These T cell receptor beta chains were read from a single sample in a study of T cells in Graves' hyperthyroidism and ophthalmopathy. Each CDR3 protein gets one entry after TCRdb re-called the multiplex PCR reads with MiXCR. This table holds more than 300,000 distinct CDR3 sequences, more than 11% found once. Sequencing was performed on blood. Every receptor here comes from a woman in her 30s with Graves' hyperthyroidism. Both conserved end residues are part of each CDR3. Each record gives: J gene, CDR3 length, V gene, clone size, D gene, CDR3 DNA, CDR3 protein. A D gene is named only where the DNA matches it firmly. Size is stated for part of the rows, as once, few or many counts, or as a class when the clone is expanded.

TRBJ1-2 | 13 | TRBV20-1 | many | NA | TGCAGTGCTACCCCCGAGGATAACTATGGCTACACCTTC | CSATPEDNYGYTF
TRBJ2-2 | 13 | TRBV24-1 | many | NA | TGTGCCACCAGTGCTTTCAGGACCGGGGAGCTGTTTTTT | CATSAFRTGELFF
TRBJ1-2 | 13 | TRBV20-1 | many | NA | TGCAGTGCTAGGACAGAGAACGACTATGGCTACACCTTC | CSARTENDYGYTF
TRBJ2-4 | 17 | TRBV6-6 | NA | NA | TGTGCCAGCAGTTACTCGCACACTAGGGGAGCCAAAAACATTCAGTACTTC | CASSYSHTRGAKNIQYF
TRBJ2-7 | 12 | TRBV18 | NA | NA | TGTGCCAGCTCAGGCAGGGAATACGAGCAGTACTTC | CASSGREYEQYF
TRBJ1-2 | 17 | TRBV29-1 | NA | TRBD1 | TGCAGCGTTGAAGATCCTGGAGAGGGGGCAAAGGGCTATGGCTACACCTTC | CSVEDPGEGAKGYGYTF
TRBJ2-4 | 17 | TRBV28 | many | NA | TGTGCCAGCAGTTCCCACGGGTTGGCAGGAGCCAAAAACATTCAGTACTTC | CASSSHGLAGAKNIQYF
TRBJ1-1 | 13 | TRBV20-1 | many | NA | TGCAGTGCCACCTCGGACGCCGAGGCTGAAGCTTTCTTT | CSATSDAEAEAFF
TRBJ2-2 | 13 | TRBV20-1 | many | TRBD2 | TGCAGTGGGAACACGGGAGGCACCGGGGAGCTGTTTTTT | CSGNTGGTGELFF
TRBJ1-6 | 14 | TRBV30 | few | NA | TGTGCCTGGAGTCCCACGGGGGCTAGTTCACCCCTCCACTTT | CAWSPTGASSPLHF
TRBJ2-4 | 13 | TRBV29-1 | NA | NA | TGCAGCGTCGGACTGGGGGCGGGCGACATTCAGTACTTC | CSVGLGAGDIQYF
TRBJ2-1 | 17 | TRBV4-3 | NA | TRBD1 | TGCGCCAGCAGCCAAGGGGGTCCGGGACAGGGGTTCAATGAGCAGTTCTTC | CASSQGGPGQGFNEQFF
TRBJ2-3 | 12 | TRBV20-1 | few | TRBD2 | TGCAGTGAGACTAGCGGCACAGATACGCAGTATTTT | CSETSGTDTQYF
TRBJ1-2 | 16 | TRBV7-2 | NA | NA | TGTGCCAGCAGCTTTAATTACCTCCAATTTAACTATGGCTACACCTTC | CASSFNYLQFNYGYTF
TRBJ2-1 | 13 | TRBV27 | few | NA | TGTGCCAGCAGTTTTGGGGACTCCAATGAGCAGTTCTTC | CASSFGDSNEQFF
TRBJ2-7 | 14 | TRBV14 | few | NA | TGTGCCAGCAGCCAAGAACCCAACGATTACGAGCAGTACTTC | CASSQEPNDYEQYF
TRBJ2-3 | 15 | TRBV2 | once | NA | TGTGCCAGCTCGGGTGGGCCGACCCGCACAGATACGCAGGTTTTT | CASSGGPTRTDTQVF